This T cell receptor beta chain was obtained from a study of T cell responses to AZD1222 COVID-19 vaccine. Overall study results and limits: Spike-specific TCR breadth rose after two AZD1222 doses, and depth rose as well.

Sequencing used immunoSEQ multiplex PCR; TCRdb keeps in-frame clones, though not all of them. This table has over 95,000 clones, almost 90% appearing once. Deletions cut 0 bases from V and 5 bases from J, with 16 bases between. The CDR3 has 16 residues. CDR1 SEHNR and CDR2 FQNEAQ come from the germline V gene (reference sequence). Remarks on this clone: Its antigen remains unknown.

This sample comprised peripheral blood, obtained 28 days after the second AZD1222 dose. The V gene is TRBV7-9, the J gene TRBJ1-2; D uncertain. The receptor was derived from an adult who received the AZD1222 COVID-19 vaccine. CDR3 residues: CASSLAELDLGYGYTF. The CDR3 coding sequence is TGTGCCAGCAGCTTAGCGGAATTGGATCTCGGATATGGCTACACCTTC.